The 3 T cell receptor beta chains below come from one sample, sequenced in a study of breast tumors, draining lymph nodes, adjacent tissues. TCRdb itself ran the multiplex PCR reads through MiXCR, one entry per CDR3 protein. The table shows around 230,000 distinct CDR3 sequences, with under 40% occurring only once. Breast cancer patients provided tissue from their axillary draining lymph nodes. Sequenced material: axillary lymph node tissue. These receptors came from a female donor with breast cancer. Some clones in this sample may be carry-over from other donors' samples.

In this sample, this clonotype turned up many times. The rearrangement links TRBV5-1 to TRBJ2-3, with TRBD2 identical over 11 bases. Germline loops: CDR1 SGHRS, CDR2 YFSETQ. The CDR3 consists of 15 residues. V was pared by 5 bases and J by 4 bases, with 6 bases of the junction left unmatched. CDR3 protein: CASSSGGVLADTQYF. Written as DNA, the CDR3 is TGCGCCAGCAGTAGCGGGGGGGTTTTAGCAGATACGCAGTATTTT.

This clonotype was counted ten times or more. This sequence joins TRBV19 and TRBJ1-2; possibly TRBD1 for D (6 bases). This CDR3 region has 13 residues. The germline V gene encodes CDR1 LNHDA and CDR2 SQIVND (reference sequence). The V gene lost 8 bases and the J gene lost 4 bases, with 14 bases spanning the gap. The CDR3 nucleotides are TGTGCCAGTGAGCCCGGACAGTTCTATGGCTACACCTTC. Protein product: CASEPGQFYGYTF.

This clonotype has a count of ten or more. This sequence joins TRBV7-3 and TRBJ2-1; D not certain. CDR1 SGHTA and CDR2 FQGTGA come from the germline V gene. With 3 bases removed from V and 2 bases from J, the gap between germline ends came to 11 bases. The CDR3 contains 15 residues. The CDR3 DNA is TGTGCCAGCAGCTTCTCTCTTGACCCCTACAATGAGCAGTTCTTC. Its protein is CASSFSLDPYNEQFF.